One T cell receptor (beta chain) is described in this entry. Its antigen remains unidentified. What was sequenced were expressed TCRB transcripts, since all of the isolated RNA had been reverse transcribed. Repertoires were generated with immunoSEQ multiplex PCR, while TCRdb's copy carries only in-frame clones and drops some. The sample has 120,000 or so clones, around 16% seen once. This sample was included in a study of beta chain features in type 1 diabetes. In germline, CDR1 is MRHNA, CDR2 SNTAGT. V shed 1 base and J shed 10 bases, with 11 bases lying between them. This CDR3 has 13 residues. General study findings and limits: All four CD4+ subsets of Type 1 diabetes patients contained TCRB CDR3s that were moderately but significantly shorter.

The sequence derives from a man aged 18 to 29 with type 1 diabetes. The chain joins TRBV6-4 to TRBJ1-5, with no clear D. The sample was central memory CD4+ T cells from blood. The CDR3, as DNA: TGTGCCAGCAGTGACTTCGCGACTGGTCCCCAGCATTTT. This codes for CASSDFATGPQHF.